A single sample is the source of the 5 T cell receptor beta chains below, sequenced in a study of blood T cell repertoires in COVID-19 (dated by TCRdb to the early 2020s). The library was produced with the immunoSEQ multiplex PCR assay. TCRdb carries this immuneACCESS record with in-frame sequences only. Its versions omit some clonotypes, under half of them owing to an unresolved V gene in the studies checked, with the rest unexplained. In all, the sample holds 63,000 or so clones, and roughly 81% of those were seen once. The ten biggest clones cover roughly 8.3% of the sample. The sequencing sample was made of peripheral blood. The receptors derive from a human donor in a cohort sampled during active COVID-19.

This chain links TRBV7-9 with TRBJ1-4; 7 nucleotides line up with TRBD1. This CDR3 is built from 18 residues. The germline gives CDR1 SEHNR, CDR2 FQNEAQ (reference sequence). After removal of 2 bases from V and 5 bases from J, the junction contained 14 bases not matched to a gene. The CDR3 spells CASSLKSGQRLKNEKLFF. The CDR3 bases are TGTGCCAGCAGCTTAAAATCGGGACAGAGGCTGAAAAATGAAAAACTGTTTTTT.

This clone was seen just once. This chain links TRBV9 with TRBJ1-4; possible D gene TRBD1, 6 bases. The CDR3 runs to 15 residues. The germline V and J ends were trimmed by 0 bases and 3 bases, with 9 bases remaining between them. Germline CDR1 reads SGDLS; CDR2 reads YYNGEE. The CDR3 coding sequence is TGTGCCAGCAGCGTAGGGGGGCCGGCTAATGAAAAACTGTTTTTT. Encoded protein: CASSVGGPANEKLFF.

The V call is TRBV28, the J call TRBJ2-6; tentatively, D is TRBD1 (5 bases). Trimming removed 10 bases at V and 0 bases at J, with 13 bases between. This CDR3 contains 15 residues. Per germline, CDR1 MDHEN and CDR2 SYDVKM. CDR3 sequence: CATNPRGSGANVLTF. CDR3 DNA: TGTGCCACAAACCCAAGGGGCTCTGGGGCCAACGTCCTGACTTTC.

The chain uses TRBV2 and TRBJ1-1; D perhaps matches TRBD1 (5 bases). This CDR3 region has 15 residues. V shed 2 bases and J shed 6 bases, with 16 bases lying between them. Germline V gene sequence: CDR1 SNHLY, CDR2 FYNNEI. CDR3 DNA: TGTGCCAGCAGTGAACAGGGTCCCGTTTACGCTGAAGCTTTCTTT. Protein product: CASSEQGPVYAEAFF.

The rearrangement links TRBV2 to TRBJ2-5, with a tentative D call TRBD2 (5 bases). Per germline, CDR1 SNHLY and CDR2 FYNNEI. With 6 bases removed from V and 5 bases from J, the gap between germline ends came to 13 bases. This CDR3 spans 13 amino acids. The CDR3: CASRPSIGETQYF. In DNA, the CDR3 is TGTGCCAGCAGGCCTAGCATTGGGGAGACCCAGTACTTC.